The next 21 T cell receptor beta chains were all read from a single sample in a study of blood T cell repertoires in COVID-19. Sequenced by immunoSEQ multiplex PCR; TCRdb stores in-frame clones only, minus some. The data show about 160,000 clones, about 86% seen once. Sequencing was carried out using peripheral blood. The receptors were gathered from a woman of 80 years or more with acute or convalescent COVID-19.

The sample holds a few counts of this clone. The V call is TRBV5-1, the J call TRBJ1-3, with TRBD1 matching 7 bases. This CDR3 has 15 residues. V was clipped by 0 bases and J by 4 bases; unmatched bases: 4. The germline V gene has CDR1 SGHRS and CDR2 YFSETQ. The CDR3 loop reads CASSLAGTAGNTIYF. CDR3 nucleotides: TGCGCCAGCAGCTTGGCCGGGACAGCGGGAAACACCATATATTTT.

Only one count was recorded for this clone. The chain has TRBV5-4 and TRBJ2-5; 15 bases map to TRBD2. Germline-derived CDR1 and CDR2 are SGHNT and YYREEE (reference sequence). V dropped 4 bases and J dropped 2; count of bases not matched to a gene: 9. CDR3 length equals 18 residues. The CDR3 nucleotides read TGTGCCAGCAGCGGTGCTGGACTAGCGGGGGGGCGACAAGAGACCCAGTACTTC. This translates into CASSGAGLAGGRQETQYF.

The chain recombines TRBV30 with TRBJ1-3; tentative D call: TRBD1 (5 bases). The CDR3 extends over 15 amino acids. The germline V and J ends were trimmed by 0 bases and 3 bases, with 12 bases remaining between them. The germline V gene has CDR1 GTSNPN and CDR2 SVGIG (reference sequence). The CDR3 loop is CAWSVRQTVGNTIYF. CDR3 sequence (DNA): TGTGCCTGGAGTGTACGGCAGACAGTTGGAAACACCATATATTTT.

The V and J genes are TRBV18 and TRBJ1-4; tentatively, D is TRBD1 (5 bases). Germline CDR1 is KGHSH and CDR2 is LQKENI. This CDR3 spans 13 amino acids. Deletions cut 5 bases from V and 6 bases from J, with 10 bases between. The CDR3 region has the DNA TGTGCCAGCTCAGCCGGAGGGGATGAAAAACTGTTTTTT. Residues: CASSAGGDEKLFF.

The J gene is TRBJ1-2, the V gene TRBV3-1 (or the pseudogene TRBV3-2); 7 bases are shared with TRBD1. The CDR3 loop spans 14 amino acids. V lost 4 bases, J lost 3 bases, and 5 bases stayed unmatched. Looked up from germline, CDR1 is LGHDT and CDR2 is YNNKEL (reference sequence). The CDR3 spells CASSRAGQYYGYTF. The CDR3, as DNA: TGTGCCAGCAGCCGGGCGGGACAGTACTATGGCTACACCTTC.

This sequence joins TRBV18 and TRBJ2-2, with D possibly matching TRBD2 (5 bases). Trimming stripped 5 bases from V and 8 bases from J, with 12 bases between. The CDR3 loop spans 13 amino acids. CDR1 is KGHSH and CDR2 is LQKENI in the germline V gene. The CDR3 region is CASSSKVAGELFF. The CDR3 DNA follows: TGTGCCAGCTCATCCAAAGTAGCGGGGGAGCTGTTTTTT.

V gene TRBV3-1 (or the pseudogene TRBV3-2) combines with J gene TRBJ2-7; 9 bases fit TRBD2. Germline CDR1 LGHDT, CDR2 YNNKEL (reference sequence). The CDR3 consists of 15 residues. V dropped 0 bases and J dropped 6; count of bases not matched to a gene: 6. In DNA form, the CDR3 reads TGTGCCAGCAGCCAAGAACTCCTAGCGGGACTCGAGCAGTACTTC. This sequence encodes CASSQELLAGLEQYF.

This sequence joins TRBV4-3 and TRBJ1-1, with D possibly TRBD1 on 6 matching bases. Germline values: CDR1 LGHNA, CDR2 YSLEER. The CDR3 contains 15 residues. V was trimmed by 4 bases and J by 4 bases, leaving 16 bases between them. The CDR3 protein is CASSPTGTGFTEAFF. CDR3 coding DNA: TGCGCCAGCAGCCCCACAGGGACGGGTTTCACTGAAGCTTTCTTT.

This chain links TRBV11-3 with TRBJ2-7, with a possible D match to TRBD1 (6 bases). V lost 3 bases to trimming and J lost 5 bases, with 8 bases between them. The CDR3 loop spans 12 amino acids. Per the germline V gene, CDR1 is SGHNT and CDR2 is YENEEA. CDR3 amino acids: CASSLTGDEQYF. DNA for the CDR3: TGTGCCAGCAGCTTGACAGGCGACGAGCAGTACTTC.

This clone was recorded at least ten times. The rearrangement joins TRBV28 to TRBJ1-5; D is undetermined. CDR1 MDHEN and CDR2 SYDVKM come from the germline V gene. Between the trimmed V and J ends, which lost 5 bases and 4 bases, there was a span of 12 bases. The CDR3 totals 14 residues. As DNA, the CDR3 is TGTGCCAGCAGTCTCCGGGGTTTAAATCAGCCCCAGCATTTT. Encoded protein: CASSLRGLNQPQHF.

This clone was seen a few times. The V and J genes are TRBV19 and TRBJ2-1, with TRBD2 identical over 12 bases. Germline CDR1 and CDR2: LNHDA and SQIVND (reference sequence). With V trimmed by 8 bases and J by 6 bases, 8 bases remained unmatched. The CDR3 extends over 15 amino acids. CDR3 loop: CASQASGRASNEQFF. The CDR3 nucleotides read TGTGCCAGTCAGGCTAGCGGGAGGGCGAGCAATGAGCAGTTCTTC.

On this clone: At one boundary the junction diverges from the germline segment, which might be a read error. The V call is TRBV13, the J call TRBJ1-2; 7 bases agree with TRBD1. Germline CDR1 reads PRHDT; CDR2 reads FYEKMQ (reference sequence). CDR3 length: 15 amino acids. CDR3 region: CVSSLGRTGILGYTF. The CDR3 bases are TGTGTCAGCAGCTTAGGTAGGACAGGCATACTTGGCTACACCTTC. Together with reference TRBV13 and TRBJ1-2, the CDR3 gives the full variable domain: AAGVIQSPRHLIKEKRETATLKCYPIPRHDTVYWYQQGPGQDPQFLISFYEKMQSDKGSIPDRFSAQQFSDYHSELNMSSLELGDSALYFCVSSLGRTGILGYTFGSGTRLTVV.

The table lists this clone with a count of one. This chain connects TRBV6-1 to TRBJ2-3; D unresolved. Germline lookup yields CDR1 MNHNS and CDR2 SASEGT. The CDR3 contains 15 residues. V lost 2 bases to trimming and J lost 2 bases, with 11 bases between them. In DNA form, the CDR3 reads TGTGCCAGCAGTGAATGGGCTACCTCCACAGATACGCAGTATTTT. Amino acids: CASSEWATSTDTQYF.

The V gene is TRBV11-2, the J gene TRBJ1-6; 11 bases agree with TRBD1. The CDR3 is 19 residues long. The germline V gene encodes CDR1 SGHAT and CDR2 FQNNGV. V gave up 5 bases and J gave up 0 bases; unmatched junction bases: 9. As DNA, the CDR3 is TGTGCCAGCAGCCTGAAAATGGGGACAGGGGGCTCCTATAATTCACCCCTCCACTTT. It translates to CASSLKMGTGGSYNSPLHF.

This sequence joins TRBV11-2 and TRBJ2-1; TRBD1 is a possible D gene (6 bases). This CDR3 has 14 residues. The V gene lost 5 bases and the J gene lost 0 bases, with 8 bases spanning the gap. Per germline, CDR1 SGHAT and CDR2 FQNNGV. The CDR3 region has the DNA TGTGCCAGCAGCCAACAGGGCTCCTACAATGAGCAGTTCTTC. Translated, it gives CASSQQGSYNEQFF.

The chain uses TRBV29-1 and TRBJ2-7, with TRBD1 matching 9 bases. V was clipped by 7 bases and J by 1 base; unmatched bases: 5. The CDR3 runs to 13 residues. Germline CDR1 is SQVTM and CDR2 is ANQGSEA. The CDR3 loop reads CSASGTGSYEQYF. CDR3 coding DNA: TGCAGCGCATCCGGGACAGGGTCCTACGAGCAGTACTTC.

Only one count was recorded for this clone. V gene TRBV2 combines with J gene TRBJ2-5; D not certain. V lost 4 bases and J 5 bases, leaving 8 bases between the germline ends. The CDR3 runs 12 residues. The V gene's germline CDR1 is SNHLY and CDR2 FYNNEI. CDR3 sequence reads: CASSVTIETQYF. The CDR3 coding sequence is TGTGCCAGCAGTGTCACAATCGAGACCCAGTACTTC.

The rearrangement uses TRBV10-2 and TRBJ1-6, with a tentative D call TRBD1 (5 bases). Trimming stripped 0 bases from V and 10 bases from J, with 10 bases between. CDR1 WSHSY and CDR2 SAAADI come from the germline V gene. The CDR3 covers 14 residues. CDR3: CASSESQGVSPLHF. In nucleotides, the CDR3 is TGCGCCAGCAGTGAGTCGCAGGGTGTCTCACCCCTCCACTTT.

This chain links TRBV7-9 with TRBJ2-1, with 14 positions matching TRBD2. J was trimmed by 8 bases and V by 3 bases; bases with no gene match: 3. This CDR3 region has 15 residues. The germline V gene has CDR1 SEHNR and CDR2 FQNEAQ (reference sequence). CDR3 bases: TGTGCCAGCAGCTTGACTAGCGGGGGGGCCCATGAGCAGTTCTTC. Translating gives CASSLTSGGAHEQFF.

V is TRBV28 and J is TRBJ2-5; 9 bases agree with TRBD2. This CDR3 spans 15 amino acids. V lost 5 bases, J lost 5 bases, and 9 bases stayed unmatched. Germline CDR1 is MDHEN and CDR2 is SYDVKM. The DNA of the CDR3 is TGTGCCAGCAGTCCTGGCGGGAGGGCCGGGGAGACCCAGTACTTC. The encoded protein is CASSPGGRAGETQYF.

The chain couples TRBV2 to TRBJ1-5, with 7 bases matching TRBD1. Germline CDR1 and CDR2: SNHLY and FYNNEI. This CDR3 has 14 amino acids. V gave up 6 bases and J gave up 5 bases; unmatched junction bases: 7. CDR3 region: CASSLRQGYQPQHF. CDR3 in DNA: TGTGCCAGCAGCCTGAGACAGGGTTATCAGCCCCAGCATTTT.